These T cell receptor beta chains were read from a single sample in a study of blood T cell repertoires in COVID-19. Profiled with immunoSEQ multiplex PCR; TCRdb holds only in-frame clones, not every one. The repertoire has roughly 15,000 clones, around 77% of them found once; the top ten carry more than 12%. Specimen: peripheral blood. Every receptor here comes from a human donor in a cohort sampled during active COVID-19. CDR3s include the opening cysteine and the closing phenylalanine or tryptophan. The order of the fields is J gene, D gene, V gene, clone size, CDR3 protein, CDR3 DNA. The D gene is left open where the match is weak. Clone size is not always given. Where it is, it says once, few, many or a class for expanded clones.

TRBJ2-7 | - | TRBV4-2 | few | CASSQERGTSYEQYF | TGTGCCAGCAGCCAAGAGAGGGGGACCTCCTACGAGCAGTACTTC
TRBJ2-5 | TRBD1 | TRBV15 | few | CATSRDREETQYF | TGTGCCACCAGCAGGGACAGGGAAGAGACCCAGTACTTC
TRBJ1-2 | TRBD1 | TRBV20-1 | - | CSASSGTGPIGYTF | TGCAGTGCTAGTAGTGGGACAGGGCCTATCGGCTACACCTTC
TRBJ2-5 | - | TRBV27 | - | CASSLSYQGEETQYF | TGTGCCAGCAGTTTAAGTTACCAGGGCGAAGAGACCCAGTACTTC
TRBJ2-7 | - | TRBV19 | - | CASSIGGLYSYEQYF | TGTGCCAGTAGTATAGGTGGACTATATTCCTACGAGCAGTACTTC
TRBJ1-1 | - | TRBV11-2 | few | CASSFGGLRNTEAFF | TGTGCCAGCAGCTTCGGCGGCCTCCGAAACACTGAAGCTTTCTTT
TRBJ2-7 | TRBD1 | TRBV7-2 | - | CASSGQGALAVDEQYF | TGTGCCAGCAGCGGACAGGGGGCTCTTGCCGTGGACGAGCAGTACTTC
TRBJ1-2 | - | TRBV9 | few | CASSVQGGYTF | TGTGCCAGCAGCGTCCAGGGAGGCTACACCTTC
TRBJ1-2 | - | TRBV5-5 | - | CASSSSQRGDYYGYTF | TGTGCCAGCAGCTCGTCACAGCGGGGCGATTACTATGGCTACACCTTC
TRBJ2-7 | - | TRBV3-1/TRBV3-2 | - | CASSRSGTTYEQYF | TGTGCCAGCAGCCGTTCCGGGACAACCTACGAGCAGTACTTC
TRBJ1-6 | TRBD1 | TRBV19 | - | CASSTTGTGDSPLHF | TGTGCCAGTAGTACAACCGGGACAGGGGATTCACCCCTCCACTTT
TRBJ2-3 | - | TRBV6-4 | few | CASSRLGAADTQYF | TGTGCCAGCAGTCGTCTGGGGGCGGCAGATACGCAGTATTTT
TRBJ2-3 | TRBD1 | TRBV7-6 | - | CASSLVGGGTDTQYF | TGTGCCAGCAGCTTAGTAGGGGGCGGCACAGATACGCAGTATTTT
TRBJ1-3 | - | TRBV13 | - | CASGAAGNTIYF | TGTGCCAGCGGGGCAGCTGGAAACACCATATATTTT
TRBJ1-4 | TRBD1 | TRBV2 | - | CASRRGQGEKLFF | TGTGCCAGCAGAAGGGGGCAAGGTGAAAAACTGTTTTTT
TRBJ2-5 | TRBD2 | TRBV5-8 | few | CASSLELAGGQETQYF | TGTGCCAGCAGCTTGGAGTTAGCGGGGGGCCAAGAGACCCAGTACTTC
TRBJ2-7 | - | TRBV5-4 | - | CASSFPGQQYEQYF | TGTGCCAGCAGCTTTCCCGGACAGCAGTACGAGCAGTACTTC
TRBJ2-2 | TRBD1 | TRBV13 | - | CASSYGQGRTGELFF | TGTGCCAGCAGCTACGGACAGGGACGGACCGGGGAGCTGTTTTTT
TRBJ1-4 | - | TRBV6-6 | - | CASSSHATNEKLFF | TGTGCCAGCAGTTCCCATGCAACTAATGAAAAACTGTTTTTT
TRBJ2-1 | TRBD2 | TRBV28 | - | CASRTSGSINEQFF | TGTGCCAGCAGGACTAGCGGGAGTATTAATGAGCAGTTCTTC
TRBJ2-1 | TRBD1 | TRBV25-1 | - | CASSEVGTGYNEQFF | TGTGCCAGCAGTGAGGTGGGGACAGGGTACAATGAGCAGTTCTTC
TRBJ2-2 | - | TRBV25-1 | - | CASRQTGELFF | TGTGCCAGCAGGCAGACCGGGGAGCTGTTTTTT
TRBJ1-1 | - | TRBV19 | - | CASSIGVQGGLRAFLNTEAFF | TGTGCCAGTAGTATTGGGGTCCAGGGAGGGCTCCGCGCTTTCTTGAACACTGAAGCTTTCTTT
TRBJ2-3 | TRBD1 | TRBV7-9 | - | CASSPQGANRGDTQYF | TGTGCCAGCAGCCCGCAGGGGGCAAATCGGGGGGATACGCAGTATTTT
TRBJ2-5 | - | TRBV3-1/TRBV3-2 | - | CASSKDDLEETQYF | TGTGCCAGCAGCAAAGACGACTTAGAAGAGACCCAGTACTTC
TRBJ2-2 | - | TRBV5-1 | - | CASSPTLSTGELFF | TGCGCCAGCAGCCCCACCCTAAGCACCGGGGAGCTGTTTTTT
TRBJ2-2 | - | TRBV7-2 | - | CASSLGGSDTGELFF | TGTGCCAGCAGCTTGGGGGGAAGCGACACCGGGGAGCTGTTTTTT
TRBJ2-7 | - | TRBV20-1 | - | CSASEGSSYEQYF | TGCAGTGCTAGTGAAGGGAGCTCCTACGAGCAGTACTTC
TRBJ2-3 | - | TRBV4-2 | once | CASSQGTGAASTDTQYF | TGTGCCAGCAGCCAAGGGACTGGCGCCGCTAGCACAGATACGCAGTATTTT
TRBJ1-5 | - | TRBV29-1 | - | CSVGPGAGNQPQHF | TGCAGCGTTGGTCCAGGGGCCGGCAATCAGCCCCAGCATTTT
TRBJ2-3 | TRBD1 | TRBV28 | - | CASSRDRAQYF | TGTGCCAGCAGTAGGGACAGAGCGCAGTATTTT
TRBJ2-7 | - | TRBV10-3 | - | CAISEITGSGYEQYF | TGTGCCATCAGTGAAATAACAGGGTCAGGTTACGAGCAGTACTTC
TRBJ1-6 | - | TRBV2 | - | CASSAGNNSPLHF | TGTGCCAGCAGCGCCGGGAATAATTCACCCCTCCACTTT
TRBJ2-3 | - | TRBV27 | - | CASSLERVSDTQYF | TGTGCCAGCAGTTTGGAGCGGGTTTCAGATACGCAGTATTTT
TRBJ2-6 | - | TRBV15 | - | CATSRDRASGANVLTF | TGTGCCACCAGCAGAGACAGGGCATCTGGGGCCAACGTCCTGACTTTC
TRBJ2-2 | TRBD2 | TRBV18 | - | CASSVAGANTGELFF | TGTGCCAGCTCAGTAGCGGGGGCGAACACCGGGGAGCTGTTTTTT
TRBJ2-5 | TRBD2 | TRBV7-2 | - | CASSTGLAGLKETQYF | TGTGCCAGCAGCACGGGACTAGCGGGGCTAAAAGAGACCCAGTACTTC
TRBJ1-6 | - | TRBV30 | - | CAWGPVSSYNSPLHF | TGTGCCTGGGGGCCAGTAAGCTCCTATAATTCACCCCTCCACTTT
TRBJ1-6 | TRBD1 | TRBV3-1/TRBV3-2 | few | CASSPGTGASPLHF | TGTGCCAGCAGCCCCGGGACAGGGGCCTCACCCCTCCACTTT
TRBJ1-4 | - | TRBV5-6 | once | CASSPSAPRGREKLFF | TGTGCCAGCAGCCCGAGTGCCCCCCGAGGTAGAGAAAAACTGTTTTTT
TRBJ2-2 | TRBD1 | TRBV29-1 | - | CSVEPGTGITGELFF | TGCAGCGTTGAGCCGGGGACAGGGATCACCGGGGAGCTGTTTTTT
TRBJ2-4 | TRBD1 | TRBV27 | - | CASSPTTGTGAKNIQYF | TGTGCCAGCAGTCCCACGACCGGGACAGGGGCGAAAAACATTCAGTACTTC
TRBJ2-7 | TRBD1 | TRBV18 | - | CASSPRGQKTSYEQYF | TGTGCCAGCTCACCGAGGGGACAGAAGACCTCCTACGAGCAGTACTTC
TRBJ2-7 | TRBD1 | TRBV4-1 | - | CASSQLWTGVYEQYF | TGCGCCAGCAGCCAGCTTTGGACAGGGGTCTACGAGCAGTACTTC
TRBJ2-6 | - | TRBV2 | - | CATRQGRAGANVLTF | TGTGCCACCCGACAGGGGAGGGCTGGGGCCAACGTCCTGACTTTC
TRBJ2-3 | - | TRBV9 | - | CASSRQVLGADTQYF | TGTGCCAGCAGCCGACAGGTTTTAGGGGCAGATACGCAGTATTTT
TRBJ2-3 | TRBD1 | TRBV6-2/TRBV6-3 | medium-sized | CASNPGQGSADTQYF | TGTGCCAGCAACCCGGGACAGGGGAGTGCAGATACGCAGTATTTT
TRBJ2-3 | TRBD2 | TRBV28 | - | CASSLYGGSQADTQYF | TGTGCCAGCAGTTTATATGGCGGGAGTCAGGCAGATACGCAGTATTTT
TRBJ1-1 | - | TRBV9 | - | CASSVAGAEAFF | TGTGCCAGCAGCGTAGCGGGGGCTGAAGCTTTCTTT